The sequence of this T cell receptor beta chain was determined in a study of human T cells and chemical hapten exposure. Across the study: TCR yields differed between samples (mainly from small differences in pooled library volume).

Time point described: patch test 1, 2 weeks after DPC sensitization. Treatment: therapeutic diphenylcyclopropenone sensitization with weekly scalp DPC. Only after blood had been drawn was each patch test applied. Patients had alopecia, were aged 18 to 70, and were not pregnant. Library preparation tagged each individual cDNA molecule with a unique molecular identifier. TCRdb itself ran the RACE reads through MiXCR, one entry per CDR3 protein. The sample has 50,000 or so distinct CDR3 sequences, about 9% seen once. This clonotype was counted between two and nine times. The CDR3 runs 16 residues. V was cut by 1 base and J by 1 base, with 11 bases left in between. Germline lookup yields CDR1 SGHVS and CDR2 FNYEAQ.

This sequence joins TRBV7-6 and TRBJ2-4; no reliable D call. The specimen was whole blood, collected in connection with sensitization to the hapten diphenylcyclopropenone (DPC). The clonotype was recovered from a woman in her fifties or sixties with alopecia areata. Some clones in this sample may be carry-over from other donors' samples. CDR3 residues: CASSLVPEAAKNIQYF. The DNA for the CDR3 is TGTGCCAGCAGCTTAGTTCCCGAAGCGGCCAAAAACATTCAGTACTTC.